This TCR beta chain was captured by sequencing in a study of blood T cell repertoires in COVID-19. Background on the study: PBMCs, B-cell-depleted T cells, or T cells were the source of the cDNA or gDNA that made up the material.

This CDR3 spans 15 amino acids. The ends lost 4 bases at V and 3 bases at J; junction bases unmatched: 8. Germline V CDR1 and CDR2: SGHNT, YYREEE (reference sequence). Measured with immunoSEQ multiplex PCR; TCRdb has only the in-frame clones, and not every one. The table lists fewer than 150,000 clones, about four fifths of them singletons. Sequenced: peripheral blood. The genes are TRBV5-4 and TRBJ2-7; the match to TRBD1 covers 9 bases. The sequence was collected from a human donor in a cohort sampled during active COVID-19. The CDR3 nucleotides are TGTGCCAGCAGCCCCGGACAGGGGCCTGGCTACGAGCAGTACTTC. It specifies CASSPGQGPGYEQYF.